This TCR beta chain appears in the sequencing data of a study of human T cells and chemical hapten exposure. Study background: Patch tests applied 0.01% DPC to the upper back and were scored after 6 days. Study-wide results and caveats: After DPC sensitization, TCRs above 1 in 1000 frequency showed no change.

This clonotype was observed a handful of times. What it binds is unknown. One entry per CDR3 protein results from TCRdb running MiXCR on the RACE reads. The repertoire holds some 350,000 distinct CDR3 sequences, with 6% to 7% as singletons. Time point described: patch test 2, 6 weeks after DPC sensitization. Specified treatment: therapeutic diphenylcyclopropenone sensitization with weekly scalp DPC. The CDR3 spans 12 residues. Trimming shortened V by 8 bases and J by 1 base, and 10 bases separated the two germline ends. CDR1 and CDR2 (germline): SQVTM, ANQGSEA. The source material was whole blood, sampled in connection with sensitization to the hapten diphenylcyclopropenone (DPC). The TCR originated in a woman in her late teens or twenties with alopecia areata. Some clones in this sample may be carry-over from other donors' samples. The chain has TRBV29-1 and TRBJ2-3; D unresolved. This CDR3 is CSSQHGTDTQYF. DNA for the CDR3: TGCAGCTCGCAACACGGCACAGATACGCAGTATTTT.